This TCR beta chain was recovered during a study of OX40 agonist ivuxolimab in advanced cancers. With respect to the entire study: Ivuxolimab was a fully human IgG2 agonistic monoclonal antibody targeting the costimulatory receptor OX40 (CD134). Intravenous ivuxolimab was administered to patients every 2 weeks at six dose levels: 0.01, 0.1, 0.3, 1.5, 3 and 10 mg/kg. Of the roughly 51 dose-escalation patients, hepatocellular carcinoma was present in approximately 20, melanoma in roughly 15, renal cell carcinoma in 9 and head and neck cancer in 9. The dose-escalation cohort was about 87% male with a mean age of around 64 years, ranging from roughly 20 to 80. Patients were allowed to have had prior anti-PD-1, anti-PD-L1 or anti-CTLA-4 therapy, and around 40% of the dose-escalation patients had previously received checkpoint inhibitors. Partial responses occurred in three dose-escalation patients: two with cutaneous melanoma and one with hepatocellular carcinoma. Peripheral TCRbeta sequencing was intended to test whether TCR sequence diversity was altered and clonal T-cell expansion was caused by ivuxolimab. The paper reports the monotherapy dose-escalation portion (N ≈ 50 patients) of the phase I ivuxolimab trial.

As for this clone: The antigen it recognizes is unknown. Base qualities are not recorded, but no much larger clone differs from it by a single base.

Broader findings and caveats from the paper: At doses from 0.1 to 3.0 mg/kg, clonal expansion was seen in both CD4+ and CD8+ blood T cells between baseline and week 6. Low levels of normalized T-cell clonal expansion were also seen in some patients who did not respond. On average, CD8+ T cells showed more expanded clones than CD4+ T cells after ivuxolimab. In partial responders in the 0.1-3.0 mg/kg groups, normalized peripheral clonal expansion was found to be among the lowest, especially among CD8+ T cells. The antigen specificity of the peripheral T cells that underwent clonal expansion was not determined.

Patients with autoimmune disease history or receiving systemic immunosuppression were excluded from the trial. Peripheral blood for TCR sequencing was collected from all dose cohorts at baseline, on cycle 4 day 1, and on cycle 7 day 1. The samples were taken from a phase I, first-in-human, multicenter, open-label dose-escalation trial of ivuxolimab. Adults with locally advanced or metastatic head and neck squamous cell, hepatocellular, melanoma or renal cell carcinoma were enrolled in the trial. Before TCR sequencing, CD4+ and CD8+ T cells were separately sorted from peripheral blood. After removal of 8 bases from V and 3 bases from J, the junction retains 3 bases not matched to a gene. CDR3 length: 13 amino acids, cysteine to phenylalanine. Only CDR3 DNA is held: 39 bases, read in frame from base 1. CDR1 and CDR2 (LNHDA, SQIVND) derive from the germline V gene (reference sequence). For sequencing of the TCRbeta CDR3 region, genomic DNA was extracted from the sorted cells. The immunoSEQ Assay was used to sequence the TCRbeta CDR3 regions. What TCRdb holds here is the immuneACCESS table cut down to in-frame rearrangements. Part of the clones is not present; checked against another copy, under half of the missing clones reflect an unresolved V gene, and the others are unexplained. For this sample the table gives approximately 35,000 clones, of which less than 85% were detected only once. The ten largest account for around 18% of the sample.

The chain is encoded by TRBV19 joined to TRBJ2-7; 11 central bases correspond to TRBD1. The sequence derives from an adult with an advanced solid tumor such as melanoma, head and neck, liver or kidney cancer. The specimen comprised CD4+ or CD8+ T cells sorted from blood, sampled in a trial of the OX40 agonist ivuxolimab. The base sequence is TGTGCCAGTGGACAGGGGGCTTTCTACGAGCAGTACTTC. It is translated as CASGQGAFYEQYF. The reference TRBV19 and TRBJ2-7 proteins fill in what lies around the CDR3, so the full variable domain reads DGGITQSPKYLFRKEGQNVTLSCEQNLNHDAMYWYRQDPGQGLRLIYYSQIVNDFQKGDIAEGYSVSREKKESFPLTVTSAQKNPTAFYLCASGQGAFYEQYFGPGTRLTVT.